This record covers a single TCR beta chain. The target antigen is unknown. Clones were sequenced by immunoSEQ multiplex PCR, and TCRdb holds only the in-frame ones, with some missing. The sample has about 55,000 clones; 87% are singletons. These data belong to a study of T cell responses to AZD1222 COVID-19 vaccine. Study outcomes and limitations: Of the AZD1222 recipients, only five to seven were seropositive at baseline. CD4 TCRs associated with vaccination spanned spike, dominating at 160-218 and 743-854. Repertoire sampling occurred only after the peak T cell response. Females made up more of the donors, who were largely white British, and clonal diversity may have come out too low.

Sequencing was performed on peripheral blood, taken on day 0 of AZD1222 vaccination. This TCR derives from an adult in good health.

The CDR3 protein is CASSPGTGKGYGYTF. The CDR3 nucleotides are TGTGCCAGCAGCCCCGGGACAGGGAAGGGCTATGGCTACACCTTC. The rearrangement uses TRBV27 and TRBJ1-2, with 9 positions matching TRBD1. This CDR3 has 15 amino acids. Losses at the gene ends were 6 bases for V and 4 bases for J; bases not matched to a gene: 9. CDR1 and CDR2 (germline): MNHEY, SMNVEV (reference sequence).